The clone carrying this TCR beta chain has only a few counts. The antigen remains unidentified. These data belong to a study of post-analysis software for immune sequencing data. Study-wide points: With TRBV5-6, TRBV5-1 and TRBV20-1 included, roughly five TRBV segments were more frequent in patients than in controls.

Each TCR beta cDNA library carried unique molecular identifiers. It was from about 0.98 to 11 million T cells that about half a million cDNA molecules came. TCRdb analysed the PCR reads with MiXCR anew, one entry per CDR3 protein. The sample includes roughly 540,000 distinct CDR3 sequences, under 40% of them seen just once. This CDR3 is built from 12 residues. Trimming removed 4 bases at V and 5 bases at J, with 9 bases between. Germline V lookup: CDR1 DFQATT, CDR2 SNEGSKA (reference sequence). The chain couples TRBV20-1 to TRBJ1-5; D unclear. Sequencing was done on a sample of blood. This receptor was identified in a girl aged 2-17 years with multiple sclerosis. CDR3 sequence: CSAMGPYQPQHF. CDR3 nucleotides: TGCAGTGCTATGGGTCCTTATCAGCCCCAGCATTTT.